This TCR beta chain was documented in a study of cytomegalovirus exposure and HLA in healthy donors. In the study overall: There were over 350 genotyped donors. Of these, about 81% fell in the genetic ancestry cluster associated with self-reported Caucasian donors.

The study ran its PCR with 60 Vbeta and 13 Jbeta primers. Per the authors' pipeline: Later work found 74 million or so unique TCR beta chains, with 9.5 million to 11 million shared. Clones were read by immunoSEQ multiplex PCR, and TCRdb kept only the in-frame ones, dropping some. The V and J calls and clone size are taken from that table; D and trimming were inferred from the DNA. The table shows 140,000 to 150,000 clones, with almost 85% occurring only once. Trimming shortened V by 2 bases and J by 4 bases, and 11 bases separated the two germline ends. Germline V gene lookup returns CDR1 LNHNV and CDR2 YYDKDF (reference sequence). The CDR3 consists of 14 residues. A remark on this clone: The antigen is undetermined.

Study-level results: Apart from CMV serostatus, no immune exposure information was available.

This chain connects TRBV15 to TRBJ1-1, with a possible D match to TRBD1 (6 bases). Sequencing was performed on PBMCs. This TCR derives from an older woman in good health and CMV-seropositive. CDR3 coding DNA: TGTGCCACCAGCAGAAGAACAGGGAGCACTGAAGCTTTCTTT. The encoded protein is CATSRRTGSTEAFF. Full variable domain (rest looked up from reference TRBV15 and TRBJ1-1): DAMVIQNPRYQVTQFGKPVTLSCSQTLNHNVMYWYQQKSSQAPKLLFHYYDKDFNNEADTPDNFQSRRPNTSFCFLDIRSPGLGDTAMYLCATSRRTGSTEAFFGQGTRLTVV.